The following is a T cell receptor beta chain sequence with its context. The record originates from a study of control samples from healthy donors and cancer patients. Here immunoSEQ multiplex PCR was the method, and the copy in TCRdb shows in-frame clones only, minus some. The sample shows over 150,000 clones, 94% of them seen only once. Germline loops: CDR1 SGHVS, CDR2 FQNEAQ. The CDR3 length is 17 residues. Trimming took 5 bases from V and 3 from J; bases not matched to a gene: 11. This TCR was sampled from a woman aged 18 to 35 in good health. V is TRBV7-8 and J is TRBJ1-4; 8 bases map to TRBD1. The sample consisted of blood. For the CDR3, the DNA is TGTGCCAGCAGCCTCGAGACAGGGGCCGCCTCTAATGAAAAACTGTTTTTT. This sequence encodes CASSLETGAASNEKLFF.